Detailed here is one T cell receptor (beta chain). In its sample, this clonotype was seen many times. The antigen it recognizes is unknown. Within one base of it there is no much larger clone, and no base qualities were kept. Libraries were constructed by 5' RACE. For sequencing, a NextSeq 500 was employed. Unique molecular identifiers were attached to individual cDNA molecules in the TCR library protocol so that sequencing error and PCR bias could be corrected. Both TCR alpha and beta chains were sequenced, and tight co-correlation was observed between alpha and beta sequence abundances in each sample. On the authors' methods: Decombinator V4 was used to perform V gene, J gene and CDR3 annotation of TCR sequences. TCRs were defined as expanded if a significant change between any two time points was detected under a Poisson model with p below 0.0001. TCR abundances were normalised to the total number of TCRs sequenced per sample and were expressed as counts per million. TRAV1-2 paired with TRAJ12, TRAJ20 or TRAJ33 defined MAIT TCRs, while TRAV10 paired with TRAJ18 defined iNKT TCRs. VDJdb, accessed 1 November 2021, was searched for CMV, EBV and SARS-CoV-2 annotated TCRs, with TCRs annotated for multiple antigens excluded. The public reads were run again by TCRdb, first through fastp at Q25 and then through MiXCR, and only productive beta chains were kept. Duplicate CDR3 protein sequences are folded into a single record with the most common DNA and genes. The V and J calls here are based on TCRdb, not the publication. The sample records tens of thousands of distinct CDR3 sequences, approximately 9% of which are singletons. The top ten hold 17% of the sample.

The source of the sample is a study of early T cells in non-severe SARS-CoV-2 infection (dated by TCRdb to the early 2020s). Regarding the research as a whole: Because TCR sequencing relied on bulk RNA taken from unsorted whole blood, pairing of alpha and beta chains was not possible.

Trimming removed 4 bases from V and 3 bases from J, leaving 13 bases between the germline ends. CDR3 length: 14 amino acids, cysteine to phenylalanine. Just CDR3 DNA is preserved here, 42 bases in frame from base 1. The germline V gene (reference sequence) provides CDR1 SGHNT and CDR2 YYREEE. Set within a cohort of healthcare workers in London, UK, this nested case-control study involved weekly PCR testing of nasopharyngeal swabs along with blood sampling. Healthcare workers were recruited between 23 and 31 March 2020, during the week of the UK lockdown, and were followed weekly for up to roughly 16 weeks. Broader findings and caveats from the paper: VDJdb matching was skewed toward anti-spike CD8 responses and likely underestimated virus-specific expansions by missing private and CD4 specificities.

The rearrangement combines TRBV5-4 with TRBJ2-5; no D segment can be confidently identified. Sequences were obtained from whole blood. This TCR derives from an adult who was a healthcare worker with PCR-confirmed SARS-CoV-2 infection or an uninfected control (not recorded which). The CDR3: CASSTRRSEETQYF. The sequenced DNA: TGTGCCAGCAGCACCCGCCGTTCCGAAGAGACCCAGTACTTC.